This TCR beta chain was obtained from a study of response to subunit inactivated influenza vaccine. Whole-study findings and limits: Few new T cells, the authors suggested, are recruited by each seasonal influenza vaccination.

CDR3 length: 14 residues. Trimming removed 8 bases from V and 1 base from J, with 14 bases in between. TCRdb fed the RT-PCR reads into MiXCR, producing one record per CDR3 protein. The table includes roughly 670,000 distinct CDR3 sequences, around 15% detected once. The sample holds many counts of this clonotype. Its antigen remains unknown. The material sequenced was PBMCs from blood, taken 14 days before vaccination. V is TRBV12-3 or TRBV12-4 and J is TRBJ1-1; perhaps TRBD1 as D (5 bases). This receptor was identified in a man between 50 and 59 years old who received an inactivated influenza vaccine. The CDR3 region is CASSPGGKNTEAFF. DNA of the CDR3: TGTGCCAGCTCCCCCGGGGGGAAGAACACTGAAGCTTTCTTT.